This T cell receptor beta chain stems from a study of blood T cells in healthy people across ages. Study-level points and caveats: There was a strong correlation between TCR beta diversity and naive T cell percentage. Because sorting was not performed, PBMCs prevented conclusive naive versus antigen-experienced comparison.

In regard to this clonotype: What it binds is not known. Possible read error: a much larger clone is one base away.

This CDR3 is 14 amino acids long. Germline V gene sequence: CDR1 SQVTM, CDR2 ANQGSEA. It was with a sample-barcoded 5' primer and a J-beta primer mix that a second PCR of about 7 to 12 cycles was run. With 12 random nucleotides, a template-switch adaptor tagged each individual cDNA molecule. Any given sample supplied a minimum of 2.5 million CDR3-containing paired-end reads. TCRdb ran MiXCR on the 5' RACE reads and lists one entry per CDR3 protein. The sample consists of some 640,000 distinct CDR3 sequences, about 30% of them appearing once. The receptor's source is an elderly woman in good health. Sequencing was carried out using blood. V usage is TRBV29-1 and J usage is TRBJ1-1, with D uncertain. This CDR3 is CNVVSGSMNTEAFF. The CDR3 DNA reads TGCAACGTCGTATCCGGCAGCATGAACACTGAAGCTTTCTTT. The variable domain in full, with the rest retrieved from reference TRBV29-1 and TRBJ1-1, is SAVISQKPSRDICQRGTSLTIQCQVDSQVTMMFWYRQQPGQSLTLIATANQGSEATYESGFVIDKFPISRPNLTFSTLTVSNMSPEDSSIYLCNVVSGSMNTEAFFGQGTRLTVV.